This is a list of T cell receptor beta chains from one sample in a study of neurological immune-mediated disorders. MiXCR, run by TCRdb on the 5' RACE reads, gives a single entry per CDR3 protein. This table has roughly 41,000 distinct CDR3 sequences, approximately 12% appearing once. Sequenced: PBMCs. The receptors here all came from a man aged 60 to 75 with HTLV-1-associated myelopathy (HAM/TSP). Each CDR3 is given with its conserved first and last residue. D genes are given only for firm matches. The size field reads once, few or many counts, or a class when the clone is expanded.

DNA: TGCAGTGCTCGCCGGGTTTCCTCCACCGGGGAGCTGTTTTTT
CDR3: CSARRVSSTGELFF
D: NA
V: TRBV20-1
J: TRBJ2-2
size: many

DNA: TGTGCCAGCAGCGTAGGGACTAGCGGGAATGAGCAGTTCTTC
CDR3: CASSVGTSGNEQFF
D: TRBD2
V: TRBV11-3
J: TRBJ2-1
size: many

DNA: TGTGCCAGCAGTCTACGGGGAGGGCCGGATTACGAGCAGTACTTC
CDR3: CASSLRGGPDYEQYF
D: TRBD2
V: TRBV28
J: TRBJ2-7
size: many

DNA: TGCGCCAGCAGCTTGGGGAACGGCCAAGAGACCCAGTACTTC
CDR3: CASSLGNGQETQYF
D: NA
V: TRBV5-1
J: TRBJ2-5
size: many

DNA: TGTGCCAGCAGCCAACACCAAGAGCTTGGACTAGCGGGAAGGAGCTACGAGCAGTACTTC
CDR3: CASSQHQELGLAGRSYEQYF
D: TRBD2
V: TRBV9
J: TRBJ2-7
size: few

DNA: TGTGCCAGCAGCTCTACCGTCCCTCGCACAGATACGCAGTATTTT
CDR3: CASSSTVPRTDTQYF
D: NA
V: TRBV5-6
J: TRBJ2-3
size: many

DNA: TGTGCCAGCAGCCGGGACATCGAGCAGTACTTC
CDR3: CASSRDIEQYF
D: NA
V: TRBV7-2
J: TRBJ2-7
size: many

DNA: TGCGCCAGCAGCTTGGAGGGCGGAGCTTCCAATGAGCAGTTCTTC
CDR3: CASSLEGGASNEQFF
D: NA
V: TRBV5-1
J: TRBJ2-1
size: many

DNA: TGCGCCAGCAGCTCAGGGCCGGACTCCTACGAGCAGTACTTC
CDR3: CASSSGPDSYEQYF
D: NA
V: TRBV5-1
J: TRBJ2-7
size: many

DNA: TGCAGTGCTAGAAGGGGGGCGGGCCCAATGCTCGAGACCCAGTACTTC
CDR3: CSARRGAGPMLETQYF
D: NA
V: TRBV20-1
J: TRBJ2-5
size: many

DNA: TGCGCCAGCAGCTTTAAAACTAGCGGGGGAAGCTCCTACGAGCAGTACTTC
CDR3: CASSFKTSGGSSYEQYF
D: TRBD2
V: TRBV5-1
J: TRBJ2-7
size: medium-sized